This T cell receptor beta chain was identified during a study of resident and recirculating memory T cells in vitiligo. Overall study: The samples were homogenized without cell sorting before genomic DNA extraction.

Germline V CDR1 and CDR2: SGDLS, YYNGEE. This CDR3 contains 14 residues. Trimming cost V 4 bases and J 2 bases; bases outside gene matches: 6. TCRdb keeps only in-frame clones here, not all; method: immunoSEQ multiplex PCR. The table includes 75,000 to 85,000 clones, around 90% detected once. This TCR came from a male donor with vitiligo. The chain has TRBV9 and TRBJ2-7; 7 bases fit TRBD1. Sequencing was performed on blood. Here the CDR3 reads CASSSRTGTYEQYF. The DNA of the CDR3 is TGTGCCAGCAGCTCCAGGACAGGTACCTACGAGCAGTACTTC.